The 26 T cell receptor beta chains reported below all come from one sample, sequenced in a study of response to subunit inactivated influenza vaccine. TCRdb reprocessed the RT-PCR reads with MiXCR, giving one entry per CDR3 protein. The data show about 610,000 distinct CDR3 sequences, with 14% seen just once and 11% held by the top ten. The material was PBMCs from blood, obtained 12 days after vaccination. Every receptor here comes from a man aged 50 to 60 who received an inactivated influenza vaccine.

This clonotype has a handful of counts. This chain links TRBV7-2 with TRBJ1-2, with 9 bases fitting TRBD1. Trimming at V came to 5 bases and at J to 5 bases, leaving 9 bases not matched to a gene. The V gene's germline CDR1 is SGHTA and CDR2 FQGNSA. This CDR3 comprises 15 residues. This chain's CDR3 is CASSRDGTGFYGYTF. The CDR3 coding sequence is TGTGCCAGCAGCAGAGATGGGACAGGGTTTTATGGCTACACCTTC.

This chain links TRBV5-1 with TRBJ1-1; no firm D call. The CDR3 contains 14 residues. CDR1 is SGHRS, CDR2 YFSETQ, per germline. Trimming took off 2 bases at V and 3 bases at J, with 11 bases between the two ends. The CDR3 bases are TGCGCCAGCAGCTTAGACGGGTCTGACACTGAAGCTTTCTTT. Translating gives CASSLDGSDTEAFF.

This clonotype was seen many times. V usage is TRBV12-3 or TRBV12-4 and J usage is TRBJ2-3; D possibly corresponds to TRBD2 (5 bases). The V end lost 3 bases, the J end lost 4 bases, and 11 bases lay between the germline ends. The CDR3 runs 14 residues. CDR3 nucleotides: TGTGCCAGCAGTTTTTCTAGCAGCGCAGATACGCAGTATTTT. Translation: CASSFSSSADTQYF.

This chain's CDR3 is CASSSPGQGDNEQFF. The CDR3 DNA reads as TGTGCCAGCAGTTCGCCGGGACAGGGGGACAATGAGCAGTTCTTC. V usage is TRBV6-5 and J usage is TRBJ2-1; 11 positions match TRBD1. CDR3 length: 15 amino acids. Germline V gives CDR1 MNHEY, CDR2 SVGAGI. The trim removed 4 bases at V and 5 bases at J, leaving 4 bases unmatched.

This clonotype was counted between two and nine times. CDR3 DNA sequence: TGTGCCACCATAGCGGGAGGGCATGGCAATGAGCAGTTCTTC. Translating gives CATIAGGHGNEQFF. The rearrangement links TRBV10-3 to TRBJ2-1, with 11 bases lining up with TRBD2. The CDR3 has 14 residues. V lost 10 bases to trimming and J lost 6 bases; unmatched junction nucleotides: 8. Germline CDR1 is ENHRY and CDR2 is SYGVKD.

This clonotype appeared a few times. The J gene is TRBJ1-6, the V gene TRBV20-1; 10 bases fit TRBD1. The CDR3 consists of 17 residues. Germline lookup yields CDR1 DFQATT and CDR2 SNEGSKA (reference sequence). With 0 bases clipped from V and 1 base from J, the junction kept 3 bases outside the gene matches. The CDR3 nucleotides read TGCAGTGCTAGAGAACGGGACAGGGGTTCCTATAATTCACCCCTCCACTTT. This gives the protein CSARERDRGSYNSPLHF.

The V and J genes are TRBV29-1 and TRBJ2-1; 7 nucleotides align to TRBD2. Trimming took 3 bases from V and 4 from J; bases not matched to a gene: 3. From germline, CDR1 is SQVTM and CDR2 ANQGSEA. The CDR3 has 13 residues. Written as DNA, the CDR3 is TGCAGCGTTGAGGGAGGGGATTACAATGAGCAGTTCTTC. Residues: CSVEGGDYNEQFF.

The chain uses TRBV4-3 and TRBJ2-7; 11 nucleotides align to TRBD1. In germline, CDR1 is LGHNA, CDR2 YSLEER. J lost 5 bases, V lost 7 bases, and 16 bases had no gene match. This CDR3 is 17 amino acids long. As DNA, the CDR3 is TGCGCCAGCACCCCGGACAGGGGGCTTGCGGGAGCTAACGAGCAGTACTTC. Translated: CASTPDRGLAGANEQYF.

This clonotype was found once. The genes are TRBV3-1 and TRBJ2-1, with D tentatively TRBD1 or TRBD2 (6 bases each). Germline loops: CDR1 LGHDT, CDR2 YNNKEL (reference sequence). There are 18 residues in the CDR3. Trimming left V 1 base short and J 2 bases short, with 18 bases between. CDR3 coding DNA: TGTGCCAGCAGCCAAGCGGGAGTAACGTGGGGGCCCTACAATGAGCAGTTCTTC. Translation: CASSQAGVTWGPYNEQFF.

This clonotype occurred a few times. The chain combines TRBV5-1 with TRBJ2-5; 9 bases are shared with TRBD2. CDR1 is SGHRS, CDR2 YFSETQ, per germline. J gave up 2 bases and V 7 bases, and 9 bases lay outside the gene matches. The CDR3 totals 15 residues. The CDR3 loop reads CASGQGAGGQETQYF. The CDR3 DNA reads TGCGCCAGCGGACAAGGAGCGGGGGGACAAGAGACCCAGTACTTC. The full variable domain, its missing parts supplied by reference TRBV5-1 and TRBJ2-5, is KAGVTQTPRYLIKTRGQQVTLSCSPISGHRSVSWYQQTPGQGLQFLFEYFSETQRNKGNFPGRFSGRQFSNSRSEMNVSTLELGDSALYLCASGQGAGGQETQYFGPGTRLLVL.

The chain combines TRBV12-3 or TRBV12-4 with TRBJ1-3, with D hard to call. CDR3 length equals 12 residues. Trimming took 8 bases from V and 1 from J, leaving 6 bases between them. The CDR3 nucleotides are TGTGCCAGCGCTACTTCTGGAAACACCATATATTTT. This sequence encodes CASATSGNTIYF.

The table lists this clonotype with many counts. This chain joins TRBV15 and TRBJ2-5, with 8 bases fitting TRBD2. With 7 bases clipped from V and 5 bases from J, the junction kept 9 bases outside the gene matches. CDR1 is LNHNV and CDR2 is YYDKDF in the germline V gene (reference sequence). This CDR3 spans 14 amino acids. This CDR3 reads CATTSAGEVETQYF. Written as DNA, the CDR3 is TGTGCCACCACCTCAGCGGGAGAGGTGGAGACCCAGTACTTC.

This clonotype was observed a few times. The gene calls are TRBV4-1 and TRBJ2-6, with 7 bases that match TRBD1. CDR1 and CDR2 (germline): MGHRA, YSYEKL. V lost 7 bases and J lost 0; bases outside the gene matches: 6. The CDR3 is 16 residues long. The CDR3 protein is CASNRGQSSGANVLTF. CDR3 nucleotide sequence: TGCGCCAGCAACAGGGGACAGAGCTCTGGGGCCAACGTCCTGACTTTC.

This clonotype has only a few counts. The chain couples TRBV29-1 to TRBJ2-3; D call uncertain. This CDR3 contains 11 residues. Per the germline V gene, CDR1 is SQVTM and CDR2 is ANQGSEA. V shed 5 bases and J shed 9 bases, with 12 bases lying between them. As DNA, the CDR3 is TGCAGCGTTCGATCGGCCGGGACGCAGTATTTT. Protein product: CSVRSAGTQYF.

This clonotype turned up a few times. The rearrangement joins TRBV6-1 to TRBJ2-7; possibly TRBD2 for D (6 bases). Trimming stripped 2 bases from V and 0 bases from J, with 14 bases between. The CDR3 covers 16 residues. CDR1 is MNHNS and CDR2 is SASEGT in the germline V gene. The chain's CDR3 is CASSEWRDAYSYEQYF. CDR3 sequence (DNA): TGTGCCAGCAGTGAATGGCGGGACGCTTACTCCTACGAGCAGTACTTC.

V usage is TRBV20-1 and J usage is TRBJ2-7; 8 bases align to TRBD1. Germline CDR1 and CDR2: DFQATT and SNEGSKA (reference sequence). The CDR3 loop spans 15 amino acids. V trimming: 0 bases; J trimming: 6 bases; junction bases outside the gene matches: 10. DNA of the CDR3: TGCAGTGCTAGAGATTGGTCAGGGGGCAGGAGCGAGCAGTACTTC. The encoded protein is CSARDWSGGRSEQYF.

This clonotype has just a few counts. The chain combines TRBV7-2 with TRBJ2-3; D call uncertain. Germline-derived CDR1 and CDR2 are SGHTA and FQGNSA. This CDR3 spans 13 amino acids. Trimming took 5 bases from V and 6 from J, leaving 12 bases between them. CDR3 region: CASSPSPSDTQYF. The CDR3 region has the DNA TGTGCCAGCAGCCCCTCGCCCTCGGATACGCAGTATTTT.

This clonotype was recorded a few times. The rearrangement links TRBV29-1 to TRBJ2-5, with 8 positions matching TRBD1. Looked up from germline, CDR1 is SQVTM and CDR2 is ANQGSEA. CDR3 length: 14 amino acids. Written as DNA, the CDR3 is TGCAGTGCGGACCTTGGACAGGGTGCAGAGACCCAGTACTTC. This codes for CSADLGQGAETQYF.

This clonotype was counted between two and nine times. The chain combines TRBV15 with TRBJ2-3, with 11 bases fitting TRBD1. Germline V gives CDR1 LNHNV, CDR2 YYDKDF (reference sequence). V was clipped by 0 bases and J by 3 bases; unmatched bases: 2. The CDR3 is 16 residues long. The CDR3 nucleotides read TGTGCCACCAGCAGAGACGGGACAGGGGGAACAGATACGCAGTATTTT. This encodes CATSRDGTGGTDTQYF.

A remark on this clonotype: An end of the junction differs from the germline gene, which may be a read error. The V call is TRBV7-8, the J call TRBJ1-4; TRBD1 matches 10 bases. The CDR3 runs 14 residues. CDR1 and CDR2 (germline): SGHVS, FQNEAQ. The CDR3 reads CASRLGDRGEKLFF. CDR3 bases: TGTGCCAGCCGCTTAGGGGACAGGGGCGAAAAACTGTTTTTT.

This chain uses TRBV20-1 with TRBJ1-5, with D tentatively TRBD1 (5 bases). CDR1 is DFQATT, CDR2 SNEGSKA, per germline (reference sequence). V was pared by 0 bases and J by 1 base, with 19 bases between. The CDR3 is 18 residues long. CDR3: CSARDLRGRIGSNQPQHF. DNA of the CDR3: TGCAGTGCTAGAGATCTAAGGGGCAGGATTGGGAGCAATCAGCCCCAGCATTTT.

The CDR3 reads CASSAQGSETQYF. CDR3 in DNA: TGCGCCAGCAGCGCTCAGGGGTCAGAGACCCAGTACTTC. This chain joins TRBV5-1 and TRBJ2-5; D is perhaps TRBD1 (6 bases). Trimming removed 4 bases at V and 4 bases at J, with 11 bases between. The germline CDR1 and CDR2 sequences are SGHRS and YFSETQ. The CDR3 consists of 13 residues.

This clonotype was seen a few times. J is TRBJ2-2 and V is TRBV25-1, with D tentatively TRBD2 (7 bases). Germline V gene sequence: CDR1 MGHDK, CDR2 SYGVNS. CDR3 length: 14 amino acids. Trimming stripped 8 bases from V and 4 bases from J, with 14 bases between. The CDR3 reads CASVRGGGTGELFF. CDR3 nucleotide sequence: TGTGCCAGCGTCCGAGGGGGGGGCACCGGGGAGCTGTTTTTT. Full variable domain (remainder filled in from reference TRBV25-1 and TRBJ2-2): EADIYQTPRYLVIGTGKKITLECSQTMGHDKMYWYQQDPGMELHLIHYSYGVNSTEKGDLSSESTVSRIRTEHFPLTLESARPSHTSQYLCASVRGGGTGELFFGEGSRLTVL.

This clonotype turned up a few times. The chain employs TRBV2 and TRBJ2-7, with a weak D call TRBD2 (5 bases). The V end was cut by 6 bases, the J end by 2 bases, with 8 bases between. Germline values: CDR1 SNHLY, CDR2 FYNNEI. There are 12 residues in the CDR3. Written as DNA, the CDR3 is TGTGCCAGCAGGAGGGAACCCTACGAGCAGTACTTC. Protein sequence: CASRREPYEQYF.

This clonotype has more than one count but fewer than ten. The rearrangement joins TRBV6-2 or TRBV6-3 to TRBJ2-3; TRBD2 agrees at 12 bases. The ends lost 2 bases at V and 3 bases at J; junction bases unmatched: 9. Germline CDR1 reads MNHEY; CDR2 reads SVGEGT. The CDR3 spans 18 residues. The CDR3 protein is CASSYRLAGGPSTDTQYF. DNA of the CDR3: TGTGCCAGCAGTTACCGGCTAGCGGGAGGGCCTTCAACAGATACGCAGTATTTT.

This chain uses TRBV28 with TRBJ1-1, with a tentative D call TRBD1 (5 bases). Trimming removed 8 bases from V and 0 bases from J, with 13 bases in between. This CDR3 has 14 residues. CDR1 MDHEN and CDR2 SYDVKM come from the germline V gene. The CDR3 spells CASRAGLVNTEAFF. The CDR3 DNA reads as TGTGCCAGCCGCGCAGGGTTGGTGAACACTGAAGCTTTCTTT. Filled out from reference TRBV28 and TRBJ1-1, the complete variable domain reads DVKVTQSSRYLVKRTGEKVFLECVQDMDHENMFWYRQDPGLGLRLIYFSYDVKMKEKGDIPEGYSVSREKKERFSLILESASTNQTSMYLCASRAGLVNTEAFFGQGTRLTVV.